Listed below are T cell receptor beta chains from one sample, sequenced in a study of OX40 agonist ivuxolimab in advanced cancers. TCRdb's copy holds only in-frame clones and misses some; the assay was immunoSEQ multiplex PCR. The data show around 30,000 clones, roughly nine tenths seen once. The sequencing used CD4+ or CD8+ T cells sorted from blood, collected in a trial of the OX40 agonist ivuxolimab. The receptors were gathered from an adult with an advanced solid tumor such as melanoma, head and neck, liver or kidney cancer. CDR3s include the opening cysteine and the closing phenylalanine or tryptophan. A D gene is named only where the DNA matches it firmly. Some rows mark clone size as missing; the rest say once, few, many or name a class of expanded clone.

TRBJ2-7	TRBD2	TRBV18	-	CASSPNGRVTYEQYF	TGTGCCAGCTCACCAAACGGGAGGGTTACCTACGAGCAGTACTTC
TRBJ2-7	-	TRBV10-3	-	CAISVGRYSYEQYF	TGTGCCATCAGTGTAGGGCGATACTCCTACGAGCAGTACTTC
TRBJ2-1	-	TRBV6-5	-	CASSSLGWDSYNEQFF	TGTGCCAGCAGTTCCTTGGGGTGGGACTCCTACAATGAGCAGTTCTTC
TRBJ2-5	TRBD1	TRBV7-9	-	CASSTTTGGEETQYF	TGTGCCAGCAGCACCACGACAGGGGGTGAGGAGACCCAGTACTTC
TRBJ2-3	TRBD2	TRBV7-6	-	CASSLGLAGVDTQYF	TGTGCCAGCAGCTTGGGACTAGCGGGAGTAGATACGCAGTATTTT
TRBJ1-2	-	TRBV10-3	-	CAISESRTAYLGYTF	TGTGCCATCAGTGAGTCTCGGACGGCTTACCTGGGCTACACCTTC
TRBJ1-5	-	TRBV10-3	-	CAISESFSGGNQPQHF	TGTGCCATCAGTGAGTCGTTTTCGGGGGGCAATCAGCCCCAGCATTTT
TRBJ2-1	-	TRBV11-3	-	CASSPRTGNSYNEQFF	TGTGCCAGCAGCCCGAGGACGGGAAACTCCTACAATGAGCAGTTCTTC
TRBJ1-1	TRBD1	TRBV6-6	-	CASNPGQGAFGAFF	TGTGCCAGCAACCCCGGACAGGGGGCGTTTGGGGCTTTCTTT
TRBJ2-2	TRBD2	TRBV18	-	CASSPTGLAGATGELFF	TGTGCCAGCTCACCCACGGGACTAGCGGGAGCCACCGGGGAGCTGTTTTTT
TRBJ2-1	TRBD2	TRBV11-2	-	CASSSPGVLAPSSYNEQFF	TGTGCCAGCAGCTCCCCCGGGGTACTAGCGCCAAGCTCCTACAATGAGCAGTTCTTC
TRBJ2-2	-	TRBV21-1	-	CAPRGPGTGELFF	TGTGCCCCTAGGGGTCCAGGAACCGGGGAGCTGTTTTTT
TRBJ2-7	TRBD2	TRBV7-9	-	CASSLSTSGAYEQYF	TGTGCCAGCAGCTTAAGCACTAGCGGGGCTTACGAGCAGTACTTC
TRBJ1-1	-	TRBV4-1	-	CASSPVPTGNTEAFF	TGCGCCAGCAGCCCGGTACCGACAGGAAACACTGAAGCTTTCTTT
TRBJ1-5	-	TRBV14	-	CASLAGDKKVYQPQHF	TGTGCCAGCCTGGCGGGGGACAAGAAAGTTTATCAGCCCCAGCATTTT
TRBJ2-3	-	TRBV5-1	-	CASSLGGGSSSTDTQYF	TGCGCCAGCAGCTTGGGGGGAGGTAGTTCTAGCACAGATACGCAGTATTTT
TRBJ2-7	TRBD2	TRBV10-2	-	CASSESTLAGLYEQYF	TGCGCCAGCAGTGAGTCTACGCTAGCGGGACTCTACGAGCAGTACTTC
TRBJ2-1	-	TRBV9	-	CASSVVRRAGTYNEQFF	TGTGCCAGCAGCGTAGTAAGAAGGGCGGGGACTTACAATGAGCAGTTCTTC
TRBJ2-7	TRBD1	TRBV6-6	-	CASKPGQDYEQYF	TGTGCCAGCAAACCGGGACAGGACTACGAGCAGTACTTC
TRBJ1-1	-	TRBV30	few	CAWSVSEGTEAFF	TGTGCCTGGAGTGTATCCGAGGGCACTGAAGCTTTCTTT
TRBJ1-2	-	TRBV1	-	CTSSPSPPYGYTF	TGCACCAGCTCTCCGTCACCGCCGTATGGCTACACCTTC
TRBJ2-3	TRBD2	TRBV9	-	CASILAASTDTQYF	TGTGCCAGTATACTAGCGGCCAGCACAGATACGCAGTATTTT
TRBJ2-7	-	TRBV19	-	CASSMARSYEQYF	TGTGCCAGTAGTATGGCGAGATCCTACGAGCAGTACTTC
TRBJ2-2	-	TRBV14	-	CASSFRTPGVTGELFF	TGTGCCAGCAGCTTCCGGACTCCGGGAGTGACCGGGGAGCTGTTTTTT
TRBJ2-3	TRBD2	TRBV7-6	-	CASSSGLAGGPAYF	TGTGCCAGCAGCTCGGGACTAGCGGGAGGGCCGGCGTATTTT
TRBJ2-1	-	TRBV7-6	-	CASSLSWPHNNEQFF	TGTGCCAGCAGCTTAAGTTGGCCGCACAACAATGAGCAGTTCTTC
TRBJ2-7	TRBD1	TRBV6-5	-	CASSYSPGQGWYEQYF	TGTGCCAGCAGTTACTCTCCGGGACAGGGGTGGTACGAGCAGTACTTC
TRBJ2-1	-	TRBV4-3	-	CASSQDSSAWEQFF	TGCGCCAGCAGCCAAGATTCGTCAGCCTGGGAGCAGTTCTTC
TRBJ2-7	-	TRBV2	-	CASLQGYEQYF	TGTGCCAGCCTCCAGGGTTACGAGCAGTACTTC
TRBJ1-1	-	TRBV4-3	-	CASSQDRGWGTEAFF	TGCGCCAGCAGCCAAGATCGGGGGTGGGGCACTGAAGCTTTCTTT
TRBJ1-1	TRBD1	TRBV9	-	CASSAGQVLNTEAFF	TGTGCCAGCAGCGCCGGACAGGTCCTGAACACTGAAGCTTTCTTT
TRBJ2-3	TRBD2	TRBV7-9	-	CASSVLAGESTDTQYF	TGTGCCAGCAGCGTACTAGCGGGAGAGAGCACAGATACGCAGTATTTT
TRBJ2-1	-	TRBV6-5	-	CASSPSLQGTVGQFF	TGTGCCAGCAGTCCTTCCCTCCAAGGGACCGTCGGGCAGTTCTTC
TRBJ2-4	TRBD2	TRBV7-6	-	CASSSGLAGLAKNIQYF	TGTGCCAGCAGCTCAGGACTAGCGGGACTAGCCAAAAACATTCAGTACTTC
TRBJ2-7	TRBD2	TRBV28	-	CASRSTSGSYEQYF	TGTGCCAGCAGATCGACTAGCGGATCCTACGAGCAGTACTTC
TRBJ2-7	TRBD2	TRBV7-9	-	CASSSGTSGWYEQYF	TGTGCCAGCAGTTCCGGGACTAGCGGGTGGTACGAGCAGTACTTC
TRBJ2-1	-	TRBV7-9	-	CASSLGVSSYNEQFF	TGTGCCAGCAGCTTAGGCGTTAGCTCCTACAATGAGCAGTTCTTC
TRBJ2-5	-	TRBV18	-	CASSPPWETQYF	TGTGCCAGCTCACCGCCGTGGGAGACCCAGTACTTC
TRBJ1-1	-	TRBV5-1	-	CASSPWTEMNTEAFF	TGCGCCAGCAGCCCGTGGACGGAAATGAACACTGAAGCTTTCTTT
TRBJ2-1	TRBD2	TRBV19	-	CASSIGWREGPYNEQFF	TGTGCCAGTAGTATAGGTTGGCGGGAGGGCCCCTACAATGAGCAGTTCTTC
TRBJ2-5	-	TRBV7-9	-	CASSLAETGEPLGTQYF	TGTGCCAGCAGCTTAGCGGAGACGGGAGAGCCGTTGGGGACCCAGTACTTC
TRBJ2-2	TRBD2	TRBV19	-	CASSFGLADTGELFF	TGTGCCAGTAGTTTCGGACTAGCGGACACCGGGGAGCTGTTTTTT
TRBJ1-6	TRBD1	TRBV27	-	CASSLLGGYSPLHF	TGTGCCAGCAGTTTATTAGGGGGCTACTCACCCCTCCACTTT
TRBJ1-2	-	TRBV7-8	-	CASSLATSDGYTF	TGTGCCAGCAGCTTAGCAACAAGCGATGGCTACACCTTC
TRBJ1-5	-	TRBV4-2	-	CASSQEQGYSNQPQHF	TGTGCCAGCAGCCAAGAACAGGGTTATAGCAATCAGCCCCAGCATTTT
TRBJ2-7	-	TRBV19	-	CASSPFHGYEQYF	TGTGCCAGTAGTCCGTTCCATGGCTACGAGCAGTACTTC
TRBJ2-1	TRBD2	TRBV27	-	CASSPGTSGYNEQFF	TGTGCCAGCAGTCCCGGGACTAGCGGATACAATGAGCAGTTCTTC
TRBJ2-7	-	TRBV5-3	-	CASPEQYF	TGTGCCAGCCCGGAGCAGTACTTC
TRBJ2-1	-	TRBV7-8	-	CASSPPPSSYNEQFF	TGTGCCAGCAGCCCACCCCCTAGCTCCTACAATGAGCAGTTCTTC
TRBJ2-1	-	TRBV21-1	-	CANFILGHEQFF	TGTGCCAACTTTATCCTGGGGCATGAGCAGTTCTTC
TRBJ1-2	-	TRBV29-1	-	CSADYNYGYTF	TGCAGCGCCGACTATAACTATGGCTACACCTTC
TRBJ2-1	-	TRBV7-6	-	CASSPRLGPYNEQFF	TGTGCCAGCAGCCCGCGACTAGGGCCCTACAATGAGCAGTTCTTC
TRBJ2-7	TRBD1	TRBV9	-	CASSHPLGAPGGPLEQYF	TGTGCCAGCAGCCACCCGCTGGGGGCGCCAGGGGGTCCCCTCGAGCAGTACTTC
TRBJ1-2	-	TRBV23-1	-	CASSPRRGGRFSFVGYGYTF	TGCGCCAGCAGTCCTCGGAGAGGGGGGCGCTTCTCCTTCGTGGGCTATGGCTACACCTTC
TRBJ2-3	TRBD2	TRBV29-1	once	CSATLPGLASTDTQYF	TGCAGCGCCACGCTACCGGGACTAGCGAGCACAGATACGCAGTATTTT